Listed below are T cell receptor beta chains from one sample, sequenced in a study of CXCR3-negative and CXCR3-positive naive CD8 T cells. TCRdb re-called the 5' RACE reads and gives one entry per CDR3 protein, without DNA. The specimen's table records about 41,000 distinct CDR3 sequences. The source material was memory CD8+ T cells from blood. The source is a human donor in good health. Some clones in this sample may be carry-over from other donors' samples. Each CDR3 is given with its conserved first and last residue.

V,J,CDR3
TRBV29-1,TRBJ2-3,CSVFGGDTDTQYF
TRBV20-1,TRBJ2-1,CSAPALAGVPYNEQFF
TRBV10-3,TRBJ2-3,CAIPGRTITDTQYF
TRBV9,TRBJ2-1,CASSAGLALNEQFF
TRBV25-1,TRBJ2-7,CASSERGGEKNEQYF
TRBV29-1,TRBJ1-2,CSVRGVYGYTF
TRBV29-1,TRBJ2-7,CSARGTAPYEQYF
TRBV21-1,TRBJ2-7,CASSPGQGTLWQYF
TRBV20-1,TRBJ2-7,CTVSVQGEQYF
TRBV28,TRBJ2-7,CASRPPGAAYEQYF
TRBV28,TRBJ2-1,CASSLLWRETSEQFF
TRBV27,TRBJ1-5,CASSEVLGQPQHF
TRBV9,TRBJ1-2,CASSVGTSRYTF
TRBV20-1,TRBJ1-1,CSAWGDRGNTEAFF
TRBV28,TRBJ1-2,CASTETGGLYYGYTF
TRBV4-3,TRBJ1-5,CASSQDYIQPQHF
TRBV6-4,TRBJ2-3,CASSAGGTGGSDTQYF
TRBV5-1,TRBJ1-2,CASAQQGDYGYTF
TRBV28,TRBJ2-1,CASSRAGSYNEQFF
TRBV15,TRBJ2-7,CATSRDWGSSYEQYF
TRBV28,TRBJ2-7,CASTSVDRGGHEQYF
TRBV15,TRBJ1-2,CATSRDGGTGVNYGYTF
TRBV9,TRBJ2-7,CASSPGVGGTYEQYF
TRBV7-9,TRBJ2-2,CASSGDRGVSGELFF
TRBV15,TRBJ2-7,CATSGGRGYEQYF
TRBV29-1,TRBJ1-1,CSVGQGRTEAFF
TRBV10-1,TRBJ1-6,CASSGTVKYNSPLHF